The 16 T cell receptor beta chains in this list originate from one sample, sequenced in a study of cytomegalovirus exposure and HLA in healthy donors listed by TCRdb under 2017. Library creation used the immunoSEQ multiplex PCR assay. TCRdb retrieved this table from immuneACCESS and kept in-frame rearrangements only. Not all clones are present; in checked studies, unresolved V genes account for under half, and no reason is known for the remainder. This sample gives about 120,000 clones in total; approximately 87% of them show up just once. Approximately 2% of the sample lies in the top ten. Sequencing was performed on PBMCs. The receptors derive from a woman aged 25 to 39 in good health and CMV-seronegative.

The chain links TRBV6-1 to TRBJ2-1; 11 positions match TRBD1. Germline CDR1 and CDR2: MNHNS and SASEGT. This CDR3 comprises 13 residues. The V segment lost 10 bases and the J segment 6 bases; nucleotides outside the gene matches: 5. In DNA, the CDR3 is TGTGCCACCTCCGGGACAGGGGGCAATGAGCAGTTCTTC. Translation: CATSGTGGNEQFF.

The rearrangement uses TRBV11-3 and TRBJ2-2, with 9 bases identical to TRBD1. V shed 3 bases and J 5 bases; nucleotides not matched to a gene: 4. Germline assignment: CDR1 SGHNT and CDR2 YENEEA. The CDR3 extends over 15 amino acids. CDR3 in DNA: TGTGCCAGCAGCTTTCAGACAGGGGGAACCGGGGAGCTGTTTTTT. It specifies CASSFQTGGTGELFF.

The V gene is TRBV5-1, the J gene TRBJ2-2; D might be TRBD2 (5 bases). Germline-derived CDR1 and CDR2 are SGHRS and YFSETQ. V lost 4 bases to trimming and J lost 4 bases, with 11 bases between them. The CDR3 loop spans 14 amino acids. The CDR3 DNA is TGCGCCAGCAGCGCGGGTTTAGGCACCGGGGAGCTGTTTTTT. This codes for CASSAGLGTGELFF.

The V and J genes are TRBV9 and TRBJ2-5, with 9 bases aligning to TRBD2. The CDR3 contains 16 residues. With V trimmed by 0 bases and J by 7 bases, 10 bases remained unmatched. Germline CDR1 SGDLS, CDR2 YYNGEE. The CDR3 nucleotides read TGTGCCAGCAGCGTAGTGCCTAGCGGGGCGATAGGGACCCAGTACTTC. As protein: CASSVVPSGAIGTQYF. The entire variable domain, with the rest obtained from reference TRBV9 and TRBJ2-5, is as follows: DSGVTQTPKHLITATGQRVTLRCSPRSGDLSVYWYQQSLDQGLQFLIQYYNGEERAKGNILERFSAQQFPDLHSELNLSSLELGDSALYFCASSVVPSGAIGTQYFGPGTRLLVL.

The J gene is TRBJ1-5, the V gene TRBV19, with TRBD1 identical over 9 bases. The J segment lost 0 bases and the V segment lost 6 bases, leaving 9 bases of the junction unmatched. The germline CDR1 and CDR2 sequences are LNHDA and SQIVND (reference sequence). There are 17 residues in the CDR3. The DNA of the CDR3 is TGTGCCAGTAGCCCCACCACAGGGGGCGATAGCAATCAGCCCCAGCATTTT. Amino acid sequence: CASSPTTGGDSNQPQHF.

This clone was detected a few times. The rearrangement links TRBV10-3 to TRBJ2-7; 9 bases fit TRBD1. Germline V gene data show CDR1 as ENHRY and CDR2 as SYGVKD. CDR3 length equals 12 residues. In DNA, the CDR3 is TGTGCGGCCGGGACAGGGAACTACGAGCAGTACTTC. It specifies CAAGTGNYEQYF.

The chain has TRBV9 and TRBJ2-5; 10 bases line up with TRBD1. Germline trimming cut 4 bases from V and 5 bases from J; bases unmatched to any gene: 11. The germline V gene encodes CDR1 SGDLS and CDR2 YYNGEE. The CDR3 is 16 amino acids. The CDR3 coding sequence is TGTGCCAGCAGCTCCCAGAGGACAGGGGGAGGGGAGACCCAGTACTTC. Protein sequence: CASSSQRTGGGETQYF. The variable domain in full, with the rest retrieved from reference TRBV9 and TRBJ2-5, is DSGVTQTPKHLITATGQRVTLRCSPRSGDLSVYWYQQSLDQGLQFLIQYYNGEERAKGNILERFSAQQFPDLHSELNLSSLELGDSALYFCASSSQRTGGGETQYFGPGTRLLVL.

This clone was seen only once. The chain has TRBV9 and TRBJ1-3, with 8 bases matching TRBD1. The junction had 5 bases not matched to a gene; V was cut back by 3 bases and J by 0 bases. This CDR3 contains 16 residues. The germline CDR1 and CDR2 sequences are SGDLS and YYNGEE. DNA for the CDR3: TGTGCCAGCAGCGCAGTAGACAGGGGCTCTGGAAACACCATATATTTT. Translation: CASSAVDRGSGNTIYF.

The chain combines TRBV4-1 with TRBJ2-3; TRBD2 aligns across 14 bases. The CDR3 contains 20 residues. Germline trimming cut 2 bases from V and 3 bases from J; bases unmatched to any gene: 13. The V gene's germline CDR1 is MGHRA and CDR2 YSYEKL. CDR3 coding DNA: TGCGCCAGCAGCCAATGGGGACTAGCGGGGGCCTCGGGTGGAACAGATACGCAGTATTTT. Encoded protein: CASSQWGLAGASGGTDTQYF.

A note on this clone: At the DNA level, this CDR3 is encoded by other sequences in the same sample as well. This sequence joins TRBV10-2 and TRBJ2-5; TRBD2 matches 13 bases. Germline assignment: CDR1 WSHSY and CDR2 SAAADI. After removal of 3 bases from V and 2 bases from J, the junction contained 0 bases not matched to a gene. This CDR3 comprises 15 residues. CDR3 amino acids: CASSELAGGQETQYF. CDR3 DNA sequence: TGCGCCAGCAGTGAACTAGCGGGGGGGCAAGAGACCCAGTACTTC.

The chain joins TRBV29-1 to TRBJ1-1, with 10 bases matching TRBD1. Germline CDR1 and CDR2: SQVTM and ANQGSEA. Trimming cost V 2 bases and J 6 bases; bases outside gene matches: 6. The CDR3 spans 14 residues. The CDR3 loop reads CSVEWDRGGAEAFF. In nucleotides, the CDR3 is TGCAGCGTTGAATGGGACAGGGGAGGGGCTGAAGCTTTCTTT.

This clone was seen only once. The chain combines TRBV5-1 with TRBJ2-3; 14 bases agree with TRBD2. The CDR3 is 16 amino acids. Trimming cost V 4 bases and J 5 bases; bases outside gene matches: 6. CDR1 is SGHRS and CDR2 is YFSETQ in the germline V gene. Here the CDR3 reads CASSPGTSGGRDTQYF. CDR3 DNA: TGCGCCAGCAGCCCGGGGACTAGCGGGGGACGAGATACGCAGTATTTT.

The V gene is TRBV19, the J gene TRBJ1-2, with a weak D call TRBD1 (5 bases). Trimming took off 2 bases at V and 2 bases at J, with 9 bases between the two ends. From germline, CDR1 is LNHDA and CDR2 SQIVND (reference sequence). CDR3 length: 14 amino acids. For the CDR3, the DNA is TGTGCCAGTAGTATATCGAACAGGAACTATGGCTACACCTTC. Amino acids: CASSISNRNYGYTF. Looking up the rest from reference TRBV19 and TRBJ1-2 gives the full variable domain: DGGITQSPKYLFRKEGQNVTLSCEQNLNHDAMYWYRQDPGQGLRLIYYSQIVNDFQKGDIAEGYSVSREKKESFPLTVTSAQKNPTAFYLCASSISNRNYGYTFGSGTRLTVV.

The genes are TRBV27 and TRBJ2-2; D possibly corresponds to TRBD1 (6 bases). The CDR3 is 16 residues long. Trimming pared 1 base from V and 1 base from J, leaving 10 bases between. CDR1 is MNHEY, CDR2 SMNVEV, per germline (reference sequence). CDR3 region: CASSLFGTRNTGELFF. The DNA for the CDR3 is TGTGCCAGCAGTTTATTCGGGACAAGGAACACCGGGGAGCTGTTTTTT.

The chain joins TRBV9 to TRBJ1-2, with 7 bases lining up with TRBD1. Germline-derived CDR1 and CDR2 are SGDLS and YYNGEE. The CDR3 consists of 14 residues. V trimming: 3 bases; J trimming: 4 bases; junction bases outside the gene matches: 6. CDR3 nucleotides: TGTGCCAGCAGCGCCCTACGGGACAGCTATGGCTACACCTTC. This encodes CASSALRDSYGYTF.

In its sample, this clone was seen once. This chain uses TRBV25-1 with TRBJ2-5, with a tentative D call TRBD2 (5 bases). V was pared by 10 bases and J by 4 bases, with 10 bases between. The germline CDR1 and CDR2 sequences are MGHDK and SYGVNS. This CDR3 contains 11 residues. The CDR3 loop is CATEAGETQYF. DNA of the CDR3: TGTGCCACCGAGGCGGGAGAGACCCAGTACTTC.